The present entry profiles one T cell receptor (beta chain) with its context. Its antigen is unknown. The V gene lost 5 bases and the J gene lost 2 bases, with 13 bases spanning the gap. The CDR3 contains 15 residues. Germline assignment: CDR1 LGHNA and CDR2 YSLEER. On the day of bone marrow donation, the related graft donor provided peripheral blood. The data belong to a study of T cells after posttransplantation cyclophosphamide. Some clones are missing from TCRdb's copy, which holds only in-frame ones; the method was immunoSEQ multiplex PCR. Of roughly 70,000 clones in the sample, just over 90% were seen once. Findings and caveats of the study: TRB clonality was highly associated with recipient CMV seropositivity and reactivation. Later blood repertoires were often dominated by clones from the donor CD8+ memory compartment. Tissue-infiltrating T cells from skin or gut overlapped little with blood T cells.

The chain has TRBV4-3 and TRBJ2-1; a weak D match, TRBD1 (6 bases). The sequence derives from a woman aged 30 to 39 in good health and a related stem cell transplant donor. The material sequenced was PBMCs. The CDR3 is CASSGQRGAYNEQFF. The CDR3 DNA follows: TGCGCCAGCAGCGGACAGAGGGGCGCCTACAATGAGCAGTTCTTC.